The clone carrying this TCR beta chain was detected many times. The data belong to a study of CDR3 diversity in severe acne. TCRdb re-called the PCR reads with MiXCR, one entry per CDR3 protein. The sample has 79,000 or so distinct CDR3 sequences; approximately 49% are singletons. The CDR3 sequence is 14 residues long. V was pared by 8 bases and J by 9 bases, with 7 bases of the junction left unmatched. This rearrangement joins TRBV12-3 or TRBV12-4 to TRBJ2-1; 13 nucleotides align to TRBD2. The clonotype comes from a male donor with severe acne vulgaris. The source material was blood. The CDR3: CASRLAGGMGEQFF. The CDR3 nucleotides are TGTGCCAGCCGACTAGCGGGAGGAATGGGTGAGCAGTTCTTC.